This T cell receptor beta chain was captured by sequencing in a study of blood T cell repertoires in COVID-19. The germline gives CDR1 SGHRS, CDR2 YFSETQ. The CDR3 contains 17 residues. V lost 0 bases to trimming and J lost 2 bases, with 17 bases between them. Sequencing was performed with immunoSEQ multiplex PCR; in TCRdb, only in-frame clones are kept and a portion is missing. The repertoire holds roughly 30,000 clones, with about 80% as singletons. This receptor was taken from a man aged 70-80 years with acute or convalescent COVID-19. The sample taken for sequencing was peripheral blood. The chain recombines TRBV5-1 with TRBJ1-1; TRBD1 might be the D (6 bases). In DNA, the CDR3 is TGCGCCAGCAGCTTGGCCGGGACAAAAGAAACCAACACTGAAGCTTTCTTT. Encoded protein: CASSLAGTKETNTEAFF.